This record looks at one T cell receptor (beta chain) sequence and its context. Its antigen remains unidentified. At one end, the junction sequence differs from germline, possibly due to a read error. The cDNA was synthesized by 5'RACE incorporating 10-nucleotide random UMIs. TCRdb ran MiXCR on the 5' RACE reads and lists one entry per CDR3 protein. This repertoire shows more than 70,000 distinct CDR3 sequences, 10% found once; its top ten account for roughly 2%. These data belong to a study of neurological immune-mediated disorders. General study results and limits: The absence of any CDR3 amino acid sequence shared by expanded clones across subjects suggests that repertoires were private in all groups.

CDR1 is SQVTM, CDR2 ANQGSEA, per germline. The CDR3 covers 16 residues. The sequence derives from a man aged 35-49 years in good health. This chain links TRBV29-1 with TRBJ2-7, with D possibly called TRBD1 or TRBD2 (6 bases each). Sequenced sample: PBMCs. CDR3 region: CSVGPGGDNPSYQQYF. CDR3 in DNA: TGCAGCGTTGGGCCCGGAGGGGACAATCCATCCTACCAGCAATACTTC.